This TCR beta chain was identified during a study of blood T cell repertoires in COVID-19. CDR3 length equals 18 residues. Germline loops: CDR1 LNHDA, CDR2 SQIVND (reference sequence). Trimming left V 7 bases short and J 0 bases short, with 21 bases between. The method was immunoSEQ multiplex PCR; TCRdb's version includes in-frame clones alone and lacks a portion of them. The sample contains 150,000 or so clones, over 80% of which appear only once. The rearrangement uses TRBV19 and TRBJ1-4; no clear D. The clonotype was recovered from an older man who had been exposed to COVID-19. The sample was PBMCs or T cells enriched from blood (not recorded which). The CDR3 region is CASTEGRGPSATNEKLFF. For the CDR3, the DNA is TGTGCCAGTACCGAAGGTAGAGGGCCGTCTGCAACTAATGAAAAACTGTTTTTT.